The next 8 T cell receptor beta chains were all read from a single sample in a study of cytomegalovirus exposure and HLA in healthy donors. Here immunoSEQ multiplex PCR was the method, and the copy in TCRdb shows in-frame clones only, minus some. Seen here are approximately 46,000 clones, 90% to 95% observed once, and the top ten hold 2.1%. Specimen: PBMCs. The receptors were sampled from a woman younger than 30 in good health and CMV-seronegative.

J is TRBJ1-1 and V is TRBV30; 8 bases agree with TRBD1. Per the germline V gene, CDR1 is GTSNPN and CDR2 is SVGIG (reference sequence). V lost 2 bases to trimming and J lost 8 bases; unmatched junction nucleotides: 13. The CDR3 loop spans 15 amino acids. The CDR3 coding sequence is TGTGCCTGGAGTATTCCAGGGACAGGCCAGGTGGAAGCTTTCTTT. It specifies CAWSIPGTGQVEAFF.

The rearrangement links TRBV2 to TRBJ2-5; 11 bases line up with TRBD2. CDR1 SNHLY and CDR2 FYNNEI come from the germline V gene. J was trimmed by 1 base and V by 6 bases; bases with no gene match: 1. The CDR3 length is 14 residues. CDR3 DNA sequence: TGTGCCAGCAGGGGACTAGCGGTCCAAGAGACCCAGTACTTC. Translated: CASRGLAVQETQYF.

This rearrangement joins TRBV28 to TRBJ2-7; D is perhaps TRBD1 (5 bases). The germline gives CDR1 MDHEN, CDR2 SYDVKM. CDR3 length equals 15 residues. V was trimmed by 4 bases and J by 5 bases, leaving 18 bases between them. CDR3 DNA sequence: TGTGCCAGCAGTTATACCGCAGACAGCTCGGACGAGCAGTACTTC. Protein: CASSYTADSSDEQYF. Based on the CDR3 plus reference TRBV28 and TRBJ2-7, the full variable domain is DVKVTQSSRYLVKRTGEKVFLECVQDMDHENMFWYRQDPGLGLRLIYFSYDVKMKEKGDIPEGYSVSREKKERFSLILESASTNQTSMYLCASSYTADSSDEQYFGPGTRLTVT.

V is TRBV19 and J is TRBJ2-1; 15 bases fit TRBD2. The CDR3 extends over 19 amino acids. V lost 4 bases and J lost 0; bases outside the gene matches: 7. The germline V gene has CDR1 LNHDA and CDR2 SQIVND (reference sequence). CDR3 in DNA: TGTGCCAGTAGTACGACGGGACTAGCGGGAGGTCTCTCCTACAATGAGCAGTTCTTC. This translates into CASSTTGLAGGLSYNEQFF.

The CDR3 DNA sequence: TGTGCCAGCAGTGAGCGGGGAGAAGATTCACCCCTCCACTTT. Translated: CASSERGEDSPLHF. The rearrangement links TRBV6-4 to TRBJ1-6; D gene unclear. CDR1 and CDR2 from the germline V gene are MRHNA and SNTAGT. The CDR3 loop spans 14 amino acids. The germline V and J ends were trimmed by 3 bases and 8 bases, with 11 bases remaining between them.

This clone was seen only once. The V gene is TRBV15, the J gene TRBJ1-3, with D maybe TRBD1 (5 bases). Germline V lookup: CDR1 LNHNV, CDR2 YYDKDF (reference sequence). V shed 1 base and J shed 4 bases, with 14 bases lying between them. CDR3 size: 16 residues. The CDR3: CATSRGAGLEGNTIYF. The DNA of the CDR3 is TGTGCCACCAGCAGAGGGGCAGGGCTCGAAGGAAACACCATATATTTT.

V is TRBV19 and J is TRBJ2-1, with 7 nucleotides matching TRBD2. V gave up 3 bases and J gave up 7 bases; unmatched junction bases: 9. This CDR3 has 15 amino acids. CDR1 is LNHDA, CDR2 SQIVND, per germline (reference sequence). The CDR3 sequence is CASSMSGAGGNEQFF. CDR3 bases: TGTGCCAGTAGTATGAGCGGGGCAGGCGGGAATGAGCAGTTCTTC. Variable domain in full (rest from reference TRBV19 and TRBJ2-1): DGGITQSPKYLFRKEGQNVTLSCEQNLNHDAMYWYRQDPGQGLRLIYYSQIVNDFQKGDIAEGYSVSREKKESFPLTVTSAQKNPTAFYLCASSMSGAGGNEQFFGPGTRLTVL.

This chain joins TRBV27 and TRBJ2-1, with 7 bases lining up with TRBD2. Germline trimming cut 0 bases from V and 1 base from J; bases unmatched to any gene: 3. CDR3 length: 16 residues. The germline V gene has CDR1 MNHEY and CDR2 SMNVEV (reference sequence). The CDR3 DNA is TGTGCCAGCAGTTTATCGAAGGGAGGGTCCTACAATGAGCAGTTCTTC. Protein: CASSLSKGGSYNEQFF.